This T cell receptor beta chain appears in the sequencing data of a study of blood T cell repertoires in COVID-19 (dated by TCRdb to the early 2020s). With regard to the full study: The collaborator samples originated in the United States, Italy and Spain and spanned the acute and convalescent phases of COVID-19. The prospective study material was composed of cDNA or gDNA derived from T cells, B-cell-depleted T cells, or PBMCs. Deeply sampled blood TCRbeta repertoires from subjects exposed to, actively infected with, or recovered from COVID-19 were included in the dataset. The repertoires were released in a freely available public database meant as a resource for research on the immune response to SARS-CoV-2. The samples were drawn from two sources: the first 160 participants of the ongoing ImmuneRACE study, and fewer than 1,500 subjects contributed by 6 global collaborators. Nearly every sample came with metadata listing a de-identified subject ID, COVID-19 status, age in years and sex. Where available, HLA class I and class II types were obtained from metadata supplied by the sample provider rather than from assay-based typing.

Remarks on this clone: Its antigen specificity is not known. Qualities for individual bases were not recorded, and no much larger clone is one base off.

Broad study findings and their caveats: How much clinical and demographic metadata was included differed by source and by participant, and the metadata was provided uncurated.

V is cut back by 3 bases and J by 2 bases, with 9 bases in the junction unmatched. The germline V gene (reference sequence) supplies CDR1 DFQATT and CDR2 SNEGSKA. The CDR3 contains 16 residues, cysteine and phenylalanine counted. Solely the CDR3 DNA is kept, with 48 bases framed from the first base. Each collaborating institution followed its own protocols to collect whole blood in K2EDTA tubes. Collaborator samples were shipped for TCRbeta analysis as frozen whole blood, isolated PBMCs, or DNA extracted from either sample type. TCRbeta CDR3 regions were amplified from genomic DNA using the immunoSEQ Assay, a bias-controlled multiplex PCR. In the original analysis: Within the assay, amplification of reference gene primers was used to estimate how many nucleated cells each sample contained. To quantify the absolute abundance of each unique TCRbeta CDR3 rearrangement, sequence reads were collapsed and filtered. For each sample, productive Simpson clonality was calculated as the square root of Simpson's diversity index over productive rearrangements. TCRdb took this table from immuneACCESS and kept in-frame rearrangements with V and J called. Such tables lack part of the clones; where checked against another copy, unresolved V genes explain under half of the gap, and the rest is unexplained. V, J and clone size derive from that table, while D and trimming were established from the DNA sequence. This sample gives 200,000 to 300,000 clones in total; 85% to 90% of them show up just once. The ten largest make up approximately 3.3% of the sample.

The TCR comes from a middle-aged woman with acute or convalescent COVID-19. The V and J segments used are TRBV20-1 and TRBJ2-5; 10 bases in the junction line up with TRBD2. Sequencing was carried out using peripheral blood. Read as DNA, the sequence is TGCAGTGCTAGTGGGTCTAGCGGGGGTCCTCAAGAGACCCAGTACTTC. Its product reads: CSASGSSGGPQETQYF.